Only a few counts were recorded for the clone carrying this T cell receptor (beta chain). This entry comes from a study of early T cells in non-severe SARS-CoV-2 infection. Germline CDR1 reads SEHNR; CDR2 reads FQNEAQ (reference sequence). The CDR3 has 13 residues. V gave up 5 bases and J gave up 1 base, with 5 bases separating them. TCRdb reprocessed the 5' RACE reads via MiXCR and lists one record per CDR3 protein. This sample has around 82,000 distinct CDR3 sequences; roughly 14% occur once, and the top ten carry less than 0.6%. The gene calls are TRBV7-9 and TRBJ2-2; D not resolved. Input material: whole blood. The TCR was taken from an adult who was a healthcare worker with PCR-confirmed SARS-CoV-2 infection or an uninfected control (not recorded which). The DNA for the CDR3 is TGTGCCAGCAGCCAAAAGAACACCGGGGAGCTGTTTTTT. It encodes CASSQKNTGELFF.